A single sample gave rise to the 9 T cell receptor beta chains below, sequenced in a study of T cell responses to AZD1222 COVID-19 vaccine. Profiled with immunoSEQ multiplex PCR; TCRdb holds only in-frame clones, not every one. The data contain more than 55,000 clones, about 88% of them singletons. This sample comprised peripheral blood, obtained 28 days after the second AZD1222 dose. These receptors all come from an adult who received the AZD1222 COVID-19 vaccine.

The chain recombines TRBV7-8 with TRBJ1-1; 9 nucleotides line up with TRBD1. This CDR3 has 14 residues. Germline V gene lookup returns CDR1 SGHVS and CDR2 FQNEAQ. The V gene end was trimmed by 5 bases and the J gene end by 5 bases; junction bases not matched to a gene: 6. DNA for the CDR3: TGTGCCAGCAGCCGAGGGACAGGGTTTACTGAAGCTTTCTTT. It codes for CASSRGTGFTEAFF.

The chain employs TRBV16 and TRBJ1-3; D not certain. Germline values: CDR1 KGHSY, CDR2 FQNENV. This CDR3 is built from 13 residues. Trimming stripped 3 bases from V and 0 bases from J, with 3 bases between. As DNA, the CDR3 is TGTGCCAGCAGCCAGCCCTCTGGAAACACCATATATTTT. Encoded protein: CASSQPSGNTIYF.

On this clone: Different DNA sequences within this sample yield the same CDR3. The chain uses TRBV20-1 and TRBJ1-2; D is undetermined. The CDR3 has 11 residues. V was clipped by 0 bases and J by 11 bases, with 10 bases between them. CDR1 DFQATT and CDR2 SNEGSKA come from the germline V gene (reference sequence). For the CDR3, the DNA is TGCAGTGCTAGAGATCCGGGTCGGTACACCTTC. Protein: CSARDPGRYTF.

This sequence joins TRBV2 and TRBJ1-1; D is ambiguous. The germline CDR1 and CDR2 sequences are SNHLY and FYNNEI. With 4 bases removed from V and 1 base from J, the gap between germline ends came to 7 bases. The CDR3 loop spans 13 amino acids. CDR3 region: CASSGQWNTEAFF. The CDR3 DNA reads TGTGCCAGCAGTGGGCAGTGGAACACTGAAGCTTTCTTT.

The table lists this clone with a count of one. The rearrangement links TRBV6-4 to TRBJ1-1; D perhaps matches TRBD1 (5 bases). This CDR3 has 15 residues. Trimming stripped 2 bases from V and 5 bases from J, with 15 bases between. Germline V gene lookup returns CDR1 MRHNA and CDR2 SNTAGT. Written as DNA, the CDR3 is TGTGCCAGCAGTGACGGGGCAGGTACCGGGACTGAAGCTTTCTTT. Its protein is CASSDGAGTGTEAFF.

This chain uses TRBV5-4 with TRBJ2-7; TRBD2 is a possible D gene (5 bases). The CDR3 is made up of 14 amino acids. Between the trimmed V and J ends, which lost 0 bases and 5 bases, there was a span of 12 bases. Germline V CDR1 and CDR2: SGHNT, YYREEE (reference sequence). The CDR3 loop is CASSLGELPHEQYF. The CDR3 DNA reads TGTGCCAGCAGCTTGGGGGAGCTCCCCCACGAGCAGTACTTC.

This clone was counted a single time. This chain connects TRBV2 to TRBJ2-3, with 8 nucleotides matching TRBD1. Looked up from germline, CDR1 is SNHLY and CDR2 is FYNNEI. The CDR3 has 15 residues. V was clipped by 4 bases and J by 6 bases; unmatched bases: 9. CDR3 nucleotides: TGTGCCAGCAGTGCGACAGGGGCAAGACCGGATACGCAGTATTTT. Translating it yields CASSATGARPDTQYF. Full variable domain (missing parts from reference TRBV2 and TRBJ2-3): EPEVTQTPSHQVTQMGQEVILRCVPISNHLYFYWYRQILGQKVEFLVSFYNNEISEKSEIFDDQFSVERPDGSNFTLKIRSTKLEDSAMYFCASSATGARPDTQYFGPGTRLTVL.

The V and J genes are TRBV3-1 (or the pseudogene TRBV3-2) and TRBJ2-7; TRBD2 might be the D (5 bases). The CDR3 has 13 amino acids. V dropped 4 bases and J dropped 5 bases, with 12 bases sitting between them. CDR1 and CDR2 from the germline V gene are LGHDT and YNNKEL (reference sequence). The CDR3 is CASSPTLAHEQYF. The DNA for the CDR3 is TGTGCCAGCAGCCCCACGCTAGCCCACGAGCAGTACTTC.

In regard to this clone: One junction end does not reproduce the germline sequence, and a read error may be involved. As DNA, the CDR3 is TGTGCTAGCAAATTACCGGCTAGCGGGGGGGCCGGTGAGCAGTTCTTC. Translating gives CASKLPASGGAGEQFF. This chain links TRBV7-7 with TRBJ2-1; 12 nucleotides match TRBD2. The CDR3 is 16 residues long. From germline, CDR1 is SSHAT and CDR2 FNYEAQ (reference sequence).